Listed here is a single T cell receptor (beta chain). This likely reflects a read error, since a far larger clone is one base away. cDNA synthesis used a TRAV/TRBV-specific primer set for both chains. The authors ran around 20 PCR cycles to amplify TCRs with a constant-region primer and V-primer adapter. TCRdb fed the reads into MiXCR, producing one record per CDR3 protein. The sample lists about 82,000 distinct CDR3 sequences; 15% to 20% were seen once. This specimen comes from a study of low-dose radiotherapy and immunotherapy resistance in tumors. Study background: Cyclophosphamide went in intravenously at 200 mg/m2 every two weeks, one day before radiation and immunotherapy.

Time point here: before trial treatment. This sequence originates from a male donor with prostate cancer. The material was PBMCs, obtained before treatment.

The CDR3 nucleotides read TGTGCCAGGAGCCACGGCGTGAACACTGAAGCTTTCTTT. Amino acids: CARSHGVNTEAFF. This rearrangement joins TRBV6-1 to TRBJ1-1; no definite D call. Germline values: CDR1 MNHNS, CDR2 SASEGT. V was clipped by 9 bases and J by 0 bases, with 11 bases between them. This CDR3 is built from 13 residues.